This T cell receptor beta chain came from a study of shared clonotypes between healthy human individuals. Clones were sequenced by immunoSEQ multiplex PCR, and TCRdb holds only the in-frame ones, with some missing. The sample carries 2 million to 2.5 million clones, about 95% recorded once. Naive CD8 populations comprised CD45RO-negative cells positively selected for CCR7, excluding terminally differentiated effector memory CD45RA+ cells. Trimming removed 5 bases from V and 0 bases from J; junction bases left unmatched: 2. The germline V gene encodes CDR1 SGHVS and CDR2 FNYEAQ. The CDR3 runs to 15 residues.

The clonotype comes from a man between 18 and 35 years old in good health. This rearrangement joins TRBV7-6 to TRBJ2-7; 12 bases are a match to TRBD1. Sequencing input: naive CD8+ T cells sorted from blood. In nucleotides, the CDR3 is TGTGCCAGCAGCGGGACAGGGGGCCCCTCCTACGAGCAGTACTTC. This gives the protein CASSGTGGPSYEQYF.